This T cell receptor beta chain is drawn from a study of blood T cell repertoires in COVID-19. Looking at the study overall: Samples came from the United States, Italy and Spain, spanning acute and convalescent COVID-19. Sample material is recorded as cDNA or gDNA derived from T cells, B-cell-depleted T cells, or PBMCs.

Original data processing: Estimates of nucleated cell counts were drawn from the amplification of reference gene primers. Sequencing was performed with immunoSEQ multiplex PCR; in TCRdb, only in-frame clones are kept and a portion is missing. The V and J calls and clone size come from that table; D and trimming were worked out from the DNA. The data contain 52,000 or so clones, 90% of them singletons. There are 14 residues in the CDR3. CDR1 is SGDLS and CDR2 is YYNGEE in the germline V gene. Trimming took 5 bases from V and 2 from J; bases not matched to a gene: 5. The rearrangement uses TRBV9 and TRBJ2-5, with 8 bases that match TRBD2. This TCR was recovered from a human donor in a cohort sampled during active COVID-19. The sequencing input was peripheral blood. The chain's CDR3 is CASSFSGGQETQYF. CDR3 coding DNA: TGTGCCAGCAGTTTCAGCGGGGGTCAAGAGACCCAGTACTTC.